One and the same sample provided the 30 T cell receptor beta chains below, sequenced in a study of blood T cells in healthy people across ages. For the second PCR, which ran for roughly 6 to 12 cycles, a sample-barcoded 5' primer and a J-beta primer mix were used. TCRdb passed the 5' RACE reads through MiXCR, listing each CDR3 protein once. The repertoire holds about 1.6 million distinct CDR3 sequences, about 35% seen once, with about 11% in the top ten. What was sequenced was blood. The receptor set was obtained from a young woman in good health.

This clonotype was counted between two and nine times. CDR3 DNA sequence: TGTGCCAGCAGCTTACTGGCAGTAGATTATTCGCAGACCCAGTACTTC. Its translation: CASSLLAVDYSQTQYF. This rearrangement joins TRBV7-7 to TRBJ2-5, with D unclear. V lost 2 bases, J lost 6 bases, and 19 bases lay in between. CDR3 size: 16 residues. Germline V lookup: CDR1 SSHAT, CDR2 FNYEAQ (reference sequence).

A few counts support this clonotype. The junction differs from germline at one of its ends, possibly a read error. The chain employs TRBV5-1 and TRBJ2-7; TRBD1 agrees at 8 bases. Germline CDR1 is SGHRS and CDR2 is YFSETQ. The CDR3 is 14 residues long. The CDR3 here is CAGRPGQVPYEQYF. Written as DNA, the CDR3 is TGCGCCGGCAGACCGGGACAGGTACCCTACGAGCAGTACTTC.

The rearrangement uses TRBV28 and TRBJ2-7; a weak D match, TRBD2 (6 bases). Trimming stripped 4 bases from V and 2 bases from J, with 21 bases between. There are 17 residues in the CDR3. Germline V lookup: CDR1 MDHEN, CDR2 SYDVKM. The CDR3 reads CASSSSSFRRGAYEQYF. DNA for the CDR3: TGTGCCAGCAGTTCGTCCAGTTTCAGGAGGGGCGCCTACGAGCAGTACTTC.

Only a few counts were recorded for this clonotype. This chain links TRBV20-1 with TRBJ2-3, with TRBD2 identical over 8 bases. The CDR3 has 14 residues. Germline-derived CDR1 and CDR2 are DFQATT and SNEGSKA (reference sequence). J gave up 1 base and V 4 bases, and 4 bases lay outside the gene matches. DNA for the CDR3: TGCAGTGCTACCCTTAGCGGGGGCACAGATACGCAGTATTTT. Its protein product is CSATLSGGTDTQYF.

There are many counts of this clonotype. V is TRBV29-1 and J is TRBJ2-5; TRBD2 might be the D (5 bases). The V gene's germline CDR1 is SQVTM and CDR2 ANQGSEA. Trimming pared 7 bases from V and 3 bases from J, leaving 15 bases between. The length of the CDR3 is 13 residues. The CDR3 loop is CSAGLLKEETQYF. The CDR3, as DNA: TGCAGCGCTGGACTTCTCAAAGAAGAGACCCAGTACTTC.

The V and J genes are TRBV9 and TRBJ2-1; 7 nucleotides align to TRBD1. CDR3 size: 13 residues. Germline trimming cut 4 bases from V and 6 bases from J; bases unmatched to any gene: 4. The V gene's germline CDR1 is SGDLS and CDR2 YYNGEE. The CDR3 DNA reads TGTGCCAGCAGCACGACAGGGCTCAATGAGCAGTTCTTC. Its protein product is CASSTTGLNEQFF.

The genes are TRBV4-2 and TRBJ1-3, with TRBD1 as a possible D gene (5 bases). The CDR3 runs to 17 residues. CDR1 and CDR2 from the germline V gene are LGHNA and YNFKEQ. V was trimmed by 4 bases and J by 0 bases, leaving 16 bases between them. The CDR3 region has the DNA TGTGCCAGCAGCCGCGGAAAACAGGAATTCTCTGGAAACACCATATATTTT. Translating gives CASSRGKQEFSGNTIYF.

This clonotype was picked up a small number of times. The CDR3 nucleotides are TGCAGTGCAGGGGCCAGGGGGGCCTCCTACAATGAGCAGTTCTTC. Protein sequence: CSAGARGASYNEQFF. The chain links TRBV20-1 to TRBJ2-1; D perhaps matches TRBD1 (7 bases). The V gene's germline CDR1 is DFQATT and CDR2 SNEGSKA (reference sequence). The CDR3 covers 15 residues. The ends were cut back, 6 bases at V and 0 bases at J, with 15 bases in the middle.

This clonotype has more than one count but fewer than ten. The chain recombines TRBV3-1 with TRBJ1-2; no reliable D call. Between the trimmed V and J ends, which lost 5 bases and 6 bases, there was a span of 16 bases. The CDR3 loop spans 14 amino acids. Germline V gene lookup returns CDR1 LGHDT and CDR2 YNNKEL (reference sequence). The CDR3 coding sequence is TGTGCCAGCAGCGTCACGCTCGATGGAGATGGCTACACCTTC. Amino acid sequence: CASSVTLDGDGYTF.

In its sample, this clonotype was seen a few times. This sequence joins TRBV7-8 and TRBJ2-7; D perhaps matches TRBD2 (6 bases). The CDR3 runs 15 residues. V lost 3 bases and J lost 2, with 14 bases in between. Germline CDR1 is SGHVS and CDR2 is FQNEAQ. As DNA, the CDR3 is TGTGCCAGCAGCTTCGGGACTCATAACGCCTACGAGCAGTACTTC. Encoded protein: CASSFGTHNAYEQYF.

Written as DNA, the CDR3 is TGTGCCAGCAGCCCCTTGAGGGTAGGAGGGAAGAACGAGCAGTACTTC. Amino acids: CASSPLRVGGKNEQYF. This sequence joins TRBV7-2 and TRBJ2-7; weak D call: TRBD2 (6 bases). Germline V gene data show CDR1 as SGHTA and CDR2 as FQGNSA. This CDR3 is built from 16 residues. Trimming removed 5 bases at V and 5 bases at J, with 22 bases between.

The chain uses TRBV7-2 and TRBJ2-3; 8 bases match TRBD1. Germline V gene lookup returns CDR1 SGHTA and CDR2 FQGNSA. This CDR3 contains 15 residues. The V gene end was trimmed by 5 bases and the J gene end by 5 bases; junction bases not matched to a gene: 9. The CDR3: CASSTTTGVGDTQYF. The DNA of the CDR3 is TGTGCCAGCAGCACCACGACAGGGGTAGGAGATACGCAGTATTTT.

As concerns this clonotype: An end of the junction differs from the germline gene, which may be a read error. The rearrangement links TRBV11-2 to TRBJ2-1, with D unclear. The germline V gene encodes CDR1 SGHAT and CDR2 FQNNGV. CDR3 length equals 15 residues. For the CDR3, the DNA is TGTGCCAGCAGCTTCCTAGACTCGACTTACAATGATCAGTTCTTC. This codes for CASSFLDSTYNDQFF. The full variable domain, rest sourced from reference TRBV11-2 and TRBJ2-1, is EAGVAQSPRYKIIEKRQSVAFWCNPISGHATLYWYQQILGQGPKLLIQFQNNGVVDDSQLPKDRFSAERLKGVDSTLKIQPAKLEDSAVYLCASSFLDSTYNDQFFGPGTRLTVL.

The rearrangement links TRBV6-6 to TRBJ2-7; 7 bases map to TRBD1. The CDR3 is 15 residues long. Unmatched junction bases numbered 7, after V lost 5 bases and J lost 0 bases. Germline lookup yields CDR1 MNHNY and CDR2 SVGAGI (reference sequence). This CDR3 is CASSTTGESSYEQYF. CDR3 nucleotides: TGTGCCAGCAGTACCACAGGGGAGAGCTCCTACGAGCAGTACTTC.

V and J are TRBV7-8 and TRBJ2-7; 7 bases line up with TRBD2. Germline values: CDR1 SGHVS, CDR2 FQNEAQ. Losses at the gene ends were 4 bases for V and 2 bases for J; bases not matched to a gene: 8. This CDR3 comprises 15 residues. The CDR3, as DNA: TGTGCCAGCAGCTCCCACAAGGGGACTACCTACGAGCAGTACTTC. As protein: CASSSHKGTTYEQYF.

This CDR3 is CAIGTTPYTEAFF. The CDR3 DNA reads TGTGCCATCGGGACAACTCCCTACACTGAAGCTTTCTTT. The V and J genes are TRBV10-3 and TRBJ1-1; D possibly corresponds to TRBD1 (6 bases). CDR1 and CDR2 (germline): ENHRY, SYGVKD. The germline V and J ends were trimmed by 8 bases and 3 bases, with 13 bases remaining between them. CDR3 size: 13 residues.

This clonotype was counted ten times or more. The J gene is TRBJ2-5, the V gene TRBV5-1; no clear D gene. CDR1 is SGHRS, CDR2 YFSETQ, per germline. The V end was cut by 3 bases, the J end by 4 bases, with 10 bases between. This CDR3 is 13 amino acids long. CDR3 loop: CASSSFEGETQYF. DNA for the CDR3: TGCGCCAGCAGCTCGTTCGAAGGAGAGACCCAGTACTTC.

This clonotype was counted ten times or more. The chain has TRBV4-2 and TRBJ2-7, with 7 bases aligning to TRBD2. Germline V gene lookup returns CDR1 LGHNA and CDR2 YNFKEQ. The CDR3 consists of 18 residues. The ends lost 1 base at V and 6 bases at J; junction bases unmatched: 18. Here the CDR3 reads CASSQASGLLFSRGEQYF. The DNA of the CDR3 is TGTGCCAGCAGCCAAGCCTCGGGACTACTATTCTCTCGGGGCGAGCAGTACTTC.

The CDR3: CSAWGAGELFF. CDR3 DNA sequence: TGCAGCGCATGGGGGGCCGGGGAGCTGTTTTTT. The chain joins TRBV29-1 to TRBJ2-2; tentative D call: TRBD2 (6 bases). The V gene's germline CDR1 is SQVTM and CDR2 ANQGSEA. CDR3 length equals 11 residues. The germline V and J ends were trimmed by 7 bases and 6 bases, with 9 bases remaining between them.

This clonotype was counted at least ten times. The chain is built from TRBV25-1 and TRBJ2-6, with D maybe TRBD1 (5 bases). Trimming cost V 4 bases and J 5 bases, with 12 bases left between them. Germline CDR1 and CDR2: MGHDK and SYGVNS. The CDR3 runs to 15 residues. DNA for the CDR3: TGTGCCAGCAGTGGGTCGACAGACTGGGCCAACGTCCTGACTTTC. Protein sequence: CASSGSTDWANVLTF. The variable domain in full, with the rest retrieved from reference TRBV25-1 and TRBJ2-6, is EADIYQTPRYLVIGTGKKITLECSQTMGHDKMYWYQQDPGMELHLIHYSYGVNSTEKGDLSSESTVSRIRTEHFPLTLESARPSHTSQYLCASSGSTDWANVLTFGAGSRLTVL.

In its sample, this clonotype was seen a few times. This chain connects TRBV9 to TRBJ1-6, with 8 bases lining up with TRBD1. V was clipped by 5 bases and J by 7 bases; unmatched bases: 5. This CDR3 comprises 14 residues. Germline V CDR1 and CDR2: SGDLS, YYNGEE. The CDR3 reads CASRGQGANSPLHF. CDR3 sequence (DNA): TGTGCCAGCAGAGGACAGGGAGCGAATTCACCCCTCCACTTT.

This clonotype has more than one count but fewer than ten. The chain is built from TRBV18 and TRBJ1-2; TRBD1 agrees at 7 bases. This CDR3 region has 13 residues. Germline assignment: CDR1 KGHSH and CDR2 LQKENI. The V and J ends lost 5 bases and 8 bases, in that order; junction bases with no gene match: 8. The CDR3 here is CASSSRQGQGYTF. The CDR3 DNA sequence: TGTGCCAGCTCAAGCCGACAGGGTCAAGGCTACACCTTC.

The CDR3 region is CASYSLDLAGDYNEQFF. The CDR3 DNA is TGTGCCAGCTATTCACTCGACCTAGCGGGAGACTACAATGAGCAGTTCTTC. V and J are TRBV6-6 and TRBJ2-1; 10 bases are a match to TRBD2. The J segment lost 3 bases and the V segment lost 8 bases, leaving 13 bases of the junction unmatched. The CDR3 covers 17 residues. CDR1 and CDR2 from the germline V gene are MNHNY and SVGAGI (reference sequence).

The chain combines TRBV12-3 or TRBV12-4 with TRBJ1-6; D call uncertain. CDR3 size: 12 residues. V lost 8 bases and J 10 bases, leaving 12 bases between the germline ends. CDR3 residues: CASSMSGSPLHF. CDR3 DNA sequence: TGTGCCAGCTCTATGTCGGGCTCACCCCTCCACTTT.

This clonotype was seen repeatedly, ten times or more. CDR3 residues: CSVASRTGPDTQYF. The CDR3 nucleotides read TGCAGCGTCGCATCTAGGACAGGACCAGATACGCAGTATTTT. The V call is TRBV29-1, the J call TRBJ2-3; 7 positions match TRBD1. This CDR3 comprises 14 residues. Trimming removed 6 bases from V and 4 bases from J; junction bases left unmatched: 10. Germline V lookup: CDR1 SQVTM, CDR2 ANQGSEA.

V and J are TRBV20-1 and TRBJ2-5, with D perhaps TRBD2 (6 bases). CDR3 length equals 15 residues. Germline values: CDR1 DFQATT, CDR2 SNEGSKA (reference sequence). The V end lost 1 base, the J end lost 5 bases, and 17 bases lay between the germline ends. The chain's CDR3 is CSARVRPGSGETQYF. DNA for the CDR3: TGCAGTGCTAGAGTGCGGCCAGGGAGCGGGGAGACCCAGTACTTC.

This CDR3 is CASIPRGRGVGETQYF. Written as DNA, the CDR3 is TGTGCCAGCATCCCAAGGGGCAGGGGGGTAGGAGAGACCCAGTACTTC. This chain joins TRBV28 and TRBJ2-5; D may be TRBD1 (7 bases). CDR3 size: 16 residues. Germline assignment: CDR1 MDHEN and CDR2 SYDVKM. The germline V and J ends were trimmed by 7 bases and 4 bases, with 22 bases remaining between them.

A few counts support this clonotype. The rearrangement links TRBV10-3 to TRBJ2-1; D is uncertain. The CDR3 covers 9 residues. Germline values: CDR1 ENHRY, CDR2 SYGVKD. The germline V and J ends were trimmed by 11 bases and 12 bases, with 11 bases remaining between them. CDR3 DNA: TGTGCCGACTCCGTAGGGCAGTTCTTC. Amino acid sequence: CADSVGQFF.

This chain joins TRBV29-1 and TRBJ2-1; TRBD2 aligns across 7 bases. Unmatched junction bases numbered 10, after V lost 3 bases and J lost 8 bases. The CDR3 extends over 14 amino acids. CDR1 is SQVTM, CDR2 ANQGSEA, per germline. CDR3 region: CSVDPTSPVDEQFF. DNA of the CDR3: TGCAGCGTTGATCCGACTAGCCCAGTTGATGAGCAGTTCTTC.

The J gene is TRBJ2-7, the V gene TRBV10-3; the D is unclear. CDR1 is ENHRY and CDR2 is SYGVKD in the germline V gene. The CDR3 loop spans 12 amino acids. Trimming left V 3 bases short and J 3 bases short, with 6 bases between. CDR3: CAISDRNYEQYF. The CDR3 nucleotides read TGTGCCATCAGTGACAGAAACTACGAGCAGTACTTC.